Listed below are T cell receptor beta chains from one sample, sequenced in a study of HIV-infected patients and healthy controls. TCRdb re-called the 5' RACE reads through MiXCR, storing one row per CDR3 protein. The sample holds roughly 9,300 distinct CDR3 sequences, 10% seen once. This sample comprised blood, obtained before antiretroviral therapy. These receptors were taken from an adult with HIV infection. The CDR3 runs from the conserved cysteine through the conserved F or W. Fields, in order: V gene, CDR3 protein.

V gene: TRBV10-3; CDR3 protein: CATRDRGSGNTIYF
V gene: TRBV4-1; CDR3 protein: CASSSTFSEGPHAYEQYF
V gene: TRBV7-9; CDR3 protein: CASEGGPRDGYTF
V gene: TRBV12-3/TRBV12-4; CDR3 protein: CASSLTGSGEKLFF
V gene: TRBV13; CDR3 protein: CASSFSWTGRNEQFF
V gene: TRBV12-3/TRBV12-4; CDR3 protein: CASSFGNIQYF
V gene: TRBV27; CDR3 protein: CASTPHRGEGNEQFF
V gene: TRBV5-1; CDR3 protein: CASRFGTDLSYEQYF
V gene: TRBV5-6; CDR3 protein: CASSMDSNWNTGELFF
V gene: TRBV7-2; CDR3 protein: CASSLDLSAGNTIYF
V gene: TRBV4-3; CDR3 protein: CASSQDAASGSAYEQYF
V gene: TRBV7-2; CDR3 protein: CASSLSSQSNQPQHF
V gene: TRBV28; CDR3 protein: CASSSLPGLANNEQFF
V gene: TRBV4-1; CDR3 protein: CASSQTDGYNEQFF
V gene: TRBV6-6; CDR3 protein: CASSYFPSISNQPQHF
V gene: TRBV20-1; CDR3 protein: CSARDWRSSYEQYF
V gene: TRBV30; CDR3 protein: CAWSETTVEQYF
V gene: TRBV6-2/TRBV6-3; CDR3 protein: CASSEQPAGTGSTDTQYF
V gene: TRBV28; CDR3 protein: CASRGSGHNEQFF
V gene: TRBV3-1; CDR3 protein: CASSPGLAEYYEQYF
V gene: TRBV5-5; CDR3 protein: CASSLWTGGRDEQFF
V gene: TRBV11-2; CDR3 protein: CASSLEWNEQFF
V gene: TRBV30; CDR3 protein: CAWNRASGTDTQYF